This TCR beta chain was profiled in a study of blood T cell repertoires in COVID-19. At the level of the study: COVID-19 samples from acute and convalescent phases originated in the United States, Italy and Spain. T cells, B-cell-depleted T cells, or PBMCs supplied cDNA or gDNA.

The CDR3 covers 12 residues. Per the original data handling: Cell counts per sample came from amplifying reference gene primers. The table came from immunoSEQ multiplex PCR; TCRdb's copy has only in-frame clones and leaves some out. The V and J calls and the clone size are those of that table, but D and trimming were determined from the DNA. The sample has around 95,000 clones, 75% to 95% seen once. This clone was picked up many times. Sequencing was done on a sample of peripheral blood. The receptor was derived from a man aged 50-59 years with acute or convalescent COVID-19. The genes are TRBV21-1 and TRBJ2-7; the table assigns TRBD2, which was not confirmed against the DNA. TRBV21-1 is a known pseudogene. In DNA form, the CDR3 reads TGTGCCAGCAGCAAAGTCTATTCCGAGCAGTACTTC. Its translation is CASSKVYSEQYF.